The TCR beta chain under discussion was sequenced for a study of cytomegalovirus exposure and HLA in healthy donors. Whole-study context: In terms of ancestry, the Caucasian-associated cluster contained around four fifths of the approximately 400 genotyped donors.

The V and J ends lost 3 bases and 9 bases, in that order; junction bases with no gene match: 14. CDR3 size: 18 residues. The germline CDR1 and CDR2 sequences are MDHEN and SYDVKM. Only a few counts were recorded for this clone. The PCR had 60 Vbeta and 13 Jbeta primers. Per the authors' pipeline: There were around 80 million unique TCR beta chains by a later count, and approximately 11 million of them were shared. Using immunoSEQ multiplex PCR, the repertoire was profiled, and TCRdb retains in-frame clones only, with some absent. That table gives V, J and clone size, and the DNA gave D and trimming. The sample contains 100,000 to 150,000 clones, about two thirds of which appear only once. Although they were nominally healthy when sampled, donors likely had unrecorded immune exposures.

The sample taken for sequencing was PBMCs. This chain uses TRBV28 with TRBJ2-1, with TRBD2 matching over 13 bases. The origin of this receptor is a young man in good health and CMV-seronegative. CDR3 residues: CASSFTSGGASISGEQFF. CDR3 nucleotides: TGTGCCAGCAGTTTTACTAGCGGGGGGGCTTCAATAAGTGGTGAGCAGTTCTTC. Complete variable domain (other parts from reference TRBV28 and TRBJ2-1): DVKVTQSSRYLVKRTGEKVFLECVQDMDHENMFWYRQDPGLGLRLIYFSYDVKMKEKGDIPEGYSVSREKKERFSLILESASTNQTSMYLCASSFTSGGASISGEQFFGPGTRLTVL.